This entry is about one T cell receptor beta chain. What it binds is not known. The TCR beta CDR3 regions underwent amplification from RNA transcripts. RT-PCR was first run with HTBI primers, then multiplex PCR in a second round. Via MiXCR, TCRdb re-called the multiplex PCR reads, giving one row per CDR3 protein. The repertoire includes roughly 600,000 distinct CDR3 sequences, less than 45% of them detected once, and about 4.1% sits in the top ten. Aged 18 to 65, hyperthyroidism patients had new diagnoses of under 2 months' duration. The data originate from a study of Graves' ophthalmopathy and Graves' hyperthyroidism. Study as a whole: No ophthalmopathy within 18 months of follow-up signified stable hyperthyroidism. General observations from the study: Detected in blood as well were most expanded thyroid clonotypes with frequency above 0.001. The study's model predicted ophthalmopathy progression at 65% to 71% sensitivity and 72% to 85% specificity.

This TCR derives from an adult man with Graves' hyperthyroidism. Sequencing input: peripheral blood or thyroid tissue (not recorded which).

The CDR3 loop is CASSLARASGRAQYF. The CDR3 DNA follows: TGTGCCAGCAGCTTAGCGCGCGCTAGCGGGAGGGCCCAGTACTTC. The rearrangement links TRBV7-8 to TRBJ2-5, with 12 bases fitting TRBD2. Trimming at V came to 0 bases and at J to 9 bases, leaving 5 bases not matched to a gene. The length of the CDR3 is 15 residues. Germline CDR1 SGHVS, CDR2 FQNEAQ.